Listed below are T cell receptor beta chains from one sample, sequenced in a study of blood T cell repertoires in COVID-19. Sequencing used immunoSEQ multiplex PCR; TCRdb keeps in-frame clones, though not all of them. Of about 300,000 clones listed, roughly nine tenths were seen once; the top ten hold 1.5% to 2%. The sample taken for sequencing was peripheral blood. Source of these receptors: a woman aged 30 to 39 with COVID-19, enrolled during active disease. Each CDR3 is given with its conserved first and last residue. A D gene is named only where the DNA matches it firmly.

V	J	D	DNA	CDR3
TRBV7-6	TRBJ2-5	TRBD1	TGTGCCAGCAGCCACGGACAGGGGAGTGTTGAGACCCAGTACTTC	CASSHGQGSVETQYF
TRBV6-2/TRBV6-3	TRBJ2-3	.	TGTGCCAGCAGTGCCCCGGCCCCATGCCGAAGGAGTACGCAGTATTTT	CASSAPAPCRRSTQYF
TRBV4-3	TRBJ2-6	.	TGCGCCAGCAGCCAAGACGGAGGGGCCTCTGGGGCCAACGTCCTGACTTTC	CASSQDGGASGANVLTF
TRBV30	TRBJ2-7	.	TGTGCCTGGAAGGGGGGGATCTCCTACGAGCAGTACTTC	CAWKGGISYEQYF
TRBV27	TRBJ1-1	TRBD1	TGTGCCAGCAGTCAGGAAGCCGGGACAGGACTGAACACTGAAGCTTTCTTT	CASSQEAGTGLNTEAFF
TRBV5-1	TRBJ1-5	.	TGCGCCAGCAGCTCCACAGGGTTAGAGGGCCAGCCCCAGCATTTT	CASSSTGLEGQPQHF
TRBV5-8	TRBJ1-2	TRBD1	TGTGCCAGCAGCTCCCCCGGGACAGAAGGCTACACCTTC	CASSSPGTEGYTF
TRBV19	TRBJ2-4	TRBD1	TGTGCCAGTAGTATCGGACAGGGGGTTGATACCTTAGCCAAAAACATTCAGTACTTC	CASSIGQGVDTLAKNIQYF
TRBV19	TRBJ1-2	.	TGTGCCAGTAGTGTGAACAGGTTTTATGGCTACACCTTC	CASSVNRFYGYTF
TRBV18	TRBJ1-6	TRBD1	TGTGCCAGCTCACTCGACAGGGCTAATTCACCCCTCCACTTT	CASSLDRANSPLHF